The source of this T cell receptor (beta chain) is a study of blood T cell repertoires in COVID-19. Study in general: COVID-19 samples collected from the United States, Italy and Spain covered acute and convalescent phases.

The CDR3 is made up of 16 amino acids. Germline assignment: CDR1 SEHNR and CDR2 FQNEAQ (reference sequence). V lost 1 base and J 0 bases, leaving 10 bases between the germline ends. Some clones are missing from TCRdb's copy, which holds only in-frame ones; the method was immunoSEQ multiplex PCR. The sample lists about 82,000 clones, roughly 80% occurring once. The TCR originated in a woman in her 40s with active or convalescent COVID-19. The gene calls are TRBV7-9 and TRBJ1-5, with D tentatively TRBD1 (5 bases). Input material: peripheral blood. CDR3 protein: CASSLGGVNSNQPQHF. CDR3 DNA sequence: TGTGCCAGCAGCTTAGGGGGGGTGAATAGCAATCAGCCCCAGCATTTT. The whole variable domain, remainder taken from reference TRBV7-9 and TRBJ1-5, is DTGVSQNPRHKITKRGQNVTFRCDPISEHNRLYWYRQTLGQGPEFLTYFQNEAQLEKSRLLSDRFSAERPKGSFSTLEIQRTEQGDSAMYLCASSLGGVNSNQPQHFGDGTRLSIL.